This is a list of T cell receptor beta chains from one sample in a study of a mutant IDH1 vaccine in newly diagnosed glioma. These receptors lack a known antigen. Sequenced by immunoSEQ multiplex PCR; TCRdb stores in-frame clones only, minus some. The sample contains some 57,000 clones, approximately 80% of which appear only once. The sequenced sample was PBMCs, obtained from a glioma patient whose treatment included an IDH1 peptide vaccine. These receptors were taken from a woman between 40 and 50 years old with glioma. Some clones in this sample may be carry-over from other donors' samples. The CDR3 runs from the conserved cysteine through the conserved F or W. The D gene is left open where the match is weak. The size of a clone is reported for some rows only, either as once, few or many, or as a class for expanded clones.

j_call clone_size v_call d_call cdr3_nt cdr3_aa
TRBJ2-2 NA TRBV15 TRBD1 TGTGCCACCAGCAGACTTACCGGGACAGGGGATAGCGGGGAGCTGTTTTTT CATSRLTGTGDSGELFF
TRBJ2-3 NA TRBV6-1 TRBD2 TGTGCCAGCACAGTCGGACTAGTATCGTATACGCAGTATTTT CASTVGLVSYTQYF
TRBJ2-5 few TRBV10-1 NA TGCGCCAGCAGTAAGGACTTCCAAGAGACCCAGTACTTC CASSKDFQETQYF
TRBJ2-3 medium-sized TRBV9 TRBD2 TGTGCCAGCAGCGGGGGGACTAGCGGGCTCACAGATACGCAGTATTTT CASSGGTSGLTDTQYF
TRBJ2-5 few TRBV20-1 NA TGCAGTGCTAGAGTATCAGAGACCCAGTACTTC CSARVSETQYF
TRBJ1-1 once TRBV7-2 NA TGTGCCAGCAGCTTAGGGAGGAACACTGAAGCTTTCTTT CASSLGRNTEAFF
TRBJ2-7 few TRBV15 NA TGTGCCACCAGCAGGGGGTCGGGACACAGAGCCTACGAGCAGTACTTC CATSRGSGHRAYEQYF
TRBJ1-2 NA TRBV7-2 NA TGTGCCAGCAGCTTGGGACTTCTCGCTAACTATGGCTACACCTTC CASSLGLLANYGYTF
TRBJ1-2 NA TRBV2 NA TGTGCCAGCAGTGAAGTTGGCAGTAACTATGGCTACACCTTC CASSEVGSNYGYTF
TRBJ2-5 NA TRBV7-2 TRBD1 TGTGCCAGCAGCTTAGTGGACAGGGCCCAAGAGACCCAGTACTTC CASSLVDRAQETQYF
TRBJ1-1 NA TRBV27 NA TGTGCCAGCAGTTTATTGGGGGTAGGCCTGAACACTGAAGCTTTCTTT CASSLLGVGLNTEAFF
TRBJ2-3 once TRBV9 TRBD1 TGTGCCAGCAGCGCCCGGTGGGGACAGACCCCAGATACGCAGTATTTT CASSARWGQTPDTQYF
TRBJ2-5 NA TRBV7-8 TRBD1 TGTGCCAGCAGTAAGACAGGGTTTACGATAACCCAGTACTTC CASSKTGFTITQYF
TRBJ2-7 NA TRBV29-1 NA TGCAGTGCTCGGGCTTCAGGATCCTACGAGCAGTACTTC CSARASGSYEQYF
TRBJ2-1 once TRBV6-5 NA TGTGCCAGCAGAATGACAGACATCTACAATGAGCAGTTCTTC CASRMTDIYNEQFF
TRBJ2-7 NA TRBV6-1 NA TGTGCCAGCAGTCAAACGGGGGACAACTACGAGCAGTACTTC CASSQTGDNYEQYF
TRBJ2-2 NA TRBV10-2 TRBD2 TGCGCCAGCGGGAAGACTAGCGGGGACACCGGGGAGCTGTTTTTT CASGKTSGDTGELFF
TRBJ2-2 NA TRBV10-1 NA TGCGCCAGCATGGGGAACGGGGAGCTGTTTTTT CASMGNGELFF
TRBJ2-5 NA TRBV27 NA TGTGCCAGCAGTTATGGGGCGGTGGGGACCCAGTACTTC CASSYGAVGTQYF
TRBJ2-6 NA TRBV2 NA TGTGCCAGCGCCAAATTTATGAGCTCTGGGGCCAACGTCCTGACTTTC CASAKFMSSGANVLTF
TRBJ1-2 NA TRBV6-1 NA TGTGCCAGCAGTATGCAGATAGGAGGGGTCTATGGCTACACCTTC CASSMQIGGVYGYTF
TRBJ2-3 few TRBV5-4 NA TGTGCCAGCAGCAACGGGCGAGTAAGAAGCACAGATACGCAGTATTTT CASSNGRVRSTDTQYF
TRBJ1-2 few TRBV29-1 TRBD1 TGCAGCGTTGGGGCAGGGGGAGCCTACACCTTC CSVGAGGAYTF
TRBJ1-2 NA TRBV29-1 TRBD1 TGCAGCGTGGACGACAGGGCAGGCTATGGCTACACCTTC CSVDDRAGYGYTF
TRBJ2-7 NA TRBV10-1 TRBD2 TGCGCCAGCAGCCCGCGGGGGATTCCCTACGAGCAGTACTTC CASSPRGIPYEQYF
TRBJ1-2 NA TRBV10-3 NA TGTGCCATCAGTGGCGGGCAGGGGAACTATGGCTACACCTTC CAISGGQGNYGYTF
TRBJ1-1 few TRBV7-9 NA TGTGCCAGCAGCTTAGATTGGAGAAACACTGAAGCTTTCTTT CASSLDWRNTEAFF
TRBJ2-2 NA TRBV6-5 NA TGTGCCAGCAGTACTCCCACTTGGGGTGGAGGGGAGCTGTTTTTT CASSTPTWGGGELFF